The rows below give T cell receptor beta chains drawn from one sample of a study of cytomegalovirus exposure and HLA in healthy donors. The repertoire was sequenced with immunoSEQ multiplex PCR; TCRdb's copy has only in-frame clones and lacks some. Its table records 63,000 or so clones. The source material was PBMCs. These receptors were obtained from a boy between 10 and 17 years old in good health and CMV-seronegative. The CDR3 runs from the conserved cysteine through the conserved F or W. The D gene is left open where the match is weak.

J gene | D gene | V gene | CDR3 DNA | CDR3 protein
TRBJ2-7 | . | TRBV13 | TGTGCCAGCAGGACGGGCTCCTACGAGCAGTACTTC | CASRTGSYEQYF
TRBJ2-1 | TRBD2 | TRBV4-2 | TGTGCCAGCAGGCCGCGGGAGGACTCCTACAATGAGCAGTTCTTC | CASRPREDSYNEQFF
TRBJ2-1 | TRBD2 | TRBV7-9 | TGTGCCAGCAGCCCCAGCGGGAGGGTGGACAATGAGCAGTTCTTC | CASSPSGRVDNEQFF
TRBJ2-7 | . | TRBV27 | TGTGCCAGCAGTTCCAGGGGCTGGCAGTACTTC | CASSSRGWQYF
TRBJ2-3 | TRBD1 | TRBV25-1 | TGTGCCAGCAGTAAGACAGGGGGCACAGATACGCAGTATTTT | CASSKTGGTDTQYF
TRBJ2-5 | . | TRBV2 | TGTGCCAGCCAGGGGACAACTGGCGAGACCCAGTACTTC | CASQGTTGETQYF
TRBJ1-2 | . | TRBV6-1 | TGTGCCACCAGACAGAATTATGGCTACACCTTC | CATRQNYGYTF
TRBJ1-5 | TRBD1 | TRBV30 | TGTGCCTGGAGTCCTGACAGGGAGCTTGCAGCCCAGCATTTT | CAWSPDRELAAQHF
TRBJ2-7 | TRBD1 | TRBV10-1 | TGCGCCAGCAGTGAGTCCAGACAGGGGCGTATCAACGAGCAGTACTTC | CASSESRQGRINEQYF
TRBJ2-7 | TRBD1 | TRBV6-5 | TGTGCCAGCAGACCCGAGACAGGGGCTATCTACGAGCAGTACTTC | CASRPETGAIYEQYF
TRBJ1-3 | . | TRBV9 | TGTGCCAGCAGCGGGGGGGGGCCCCGAAACACCATATATTTT | CASSGGGPRNTIYF
TRBJ2-1 | TRBD1 | TRBV29-1 | TGCAGCGCTCAGGGGGACAGCTACAATGAGCAGTTCTTC | CSAQGDSYNEQFF
TRBJ2-1 | TRBD1 | TRBV7-3 | TGTGCCAGCAGTTACTCGAGGACAGGGGGCTTTGAGCAGTTCTTC | CASSYSRTGGFEQFF